One and the same sample provided the 29 T cell receptor beta chains below, sequenced in a study of cytomegalovirus exposure and HLA in healthy donors. Primers: 60 Vbeta forward and 13 Jbeta reverse. The data were produced by immunoSEQ multiplex PCR, yet TCRdb's version contains in-frame clones alone and is incomplete. The sample lists 150,000 to 180,000 clones; roughly 74% were seen once. Specimen: PBMCs. The source of these receptors is a young man in good health and CMV-seronegative.

This clone turned up a few times. The V call is TRBV6-1, the J call TRBJ2-7; TRBD1 matches at 11 bases. From germline, CDR1 is MNHNS and CDR2 SASEGT. The CDR3 extends over 15 amino acids. Trimming at V came to 1 base and at J to 5 bases, leaving 4 bases not matched to a gene. CDR3 residues: CASSEGTGGFHEQYV. CDR3 nucleotides: TGTGCCAGCAGTGAAGGGACAGGGGGCTTCCACGAGCAGTACGTC.

The chain is built from TRBV6-5 and TRBJ1-6, with 7 bases lining up with TRBD1. CDR3 length: 16 amino acids. Germline CDR1 and CDR2: MNHEY and SVGAGI. Germline trimming cut 0 bases from V and 10 bases from J; bases unmatched to any gene: 9. CDR3 in amino acids: CASSYSSRGVNSPLHF. CDR3 sequence (DNA): TGTGCCAGCAGTTACTCGAGCAGGGGGGTAAACTCACCCCTCCACTTT.

V usage is TRBV10-1 and J usage is TRBJ1-2; the D gene is possibly TRBD1 (6 bases). CDR1 and CDR2 (germline): WNHNN, SYGVQD (reference sequence). The CDR3 loop spans 13 amino acids. V was cut by 3 bases and J by 6 bases, with 11 bases left in between. The CDR3 nucleotides are TGCGCCAGCAGTGAAAACAGGGTGAATGGCTACACCTTC. Its translation: CASSENRVNGYTF.

This sequence joins TRBV19 and TRBJ1-4, with TRBD1 identical over 9 bases. With 5 bases clipped from V and 6 bases from J, the junction kept 4 bases outside the gene matches. The CDR3 is 14 residues long. CDR1 LNHDA and CDR2 SQIVND come from the germline V gene (reference sequence). In DNA form, the CDR3 reads TGTGCCAGTAGTTCCGGGACAGGGTATGAAAAACTGTTTTTT. The encoded protein is CASSSGTGYEKLFF.

This chain connects TRBV4-3 to TRBJ2-7; 11 nucleotides line up with TRBD1. The CDR3 covers 16 residues. The trim removed 4 bases at V and 3 bases at J, leaving 8 bases unmatched. The germline gives CDR1 LGHNA, CDR2 YSLEER. The CDR3, as DNA: TGCGCCAGCAGCCTTCTTACGGGACAGGGGGTCTACGAGCAGTACTTC. Translated, it gives CASSLLTGQGVYEQYF.

Remarks on this clone: A read error may produce the germline difference seen at one junction end. V usage is TRBV5-8 and J usage is TRBJ2-3; no definite D call. The CDR3 has 12 amino acids. CDR1 and CDR2 (germline): SGHTS, YDEGEE. In DNA, the CDR3 is TGTGCCAGCAGCCTACAGAGAGATCCGCAGTATTTT. This codes for CASSLQRDPQYF.

The sample holds one count of this clone. The chain uses TRBV9 and TRBJ2-5, with a weak D call TRBD2 (6 bases). The germline V gene has CDR1 SGDLS and CDR2 YYNGEE. Trimming cost V 3 bases and J 3 bases, with 15 bases left between them. CDR3 size: 15 residues. The CDR3 nucleotides are TGTGCCAGCAGCGCGGAGGGCAGTTGGGAAGAGACCCAGTACTTC. This encodes CASSAEGSWEETQYF.

V and J are TRBV5-1 and TRBJ2-3; the match to TRBD2 covers 7 bases. V was pared by 4 bases and J by 1 base, with 6 bases of the junction left unmatched. Germline V CDR1 and CDR2: SGHRS, YFSETQ. The CDR3 extends over 15 amino acids. The CDR3 DNA sequence: TGCGCCAGCAGCCCCTTTGCGGGGGGCACAGATACGCAGTATTTT. It specifies CASSPFAGGTDTQYF.

The chain combines TRBV5-1 with TRBJ2-2; D is uncertain. V was pared by 0 bases and J by 0 bases, with 9 bases between. The V gene's germline CDR1 is SGHRS and CDR2 YFSETQ. This CDR3 is 16 amino acids long. The CDR3 DNA sequence: TGCGCCAGCAGCTTGGGGCTTCGGGCGAACACCGGGGAGCTGTTTTTT. It is translated as CASSLGLRANTGELFF.

The chain has TRBV7-2 and TRBJ1-2, with 9 bases identical to TRBD1. This CDR3 spans 15 amino acids. Germline V gene sequence: CDR1 SGHTA, CDR2 FQGNSA. V trimming: 5 bases; J trimming: 4 bases; junction bases outside the gene matches: 8. This CDR3 is CASSRPGQGVYGYTF. CDR3 DNA: TGTGCCAGCAGCCGACCGGGACAGGGAGTCTATGGCTACACCTTC.

The chain couples TRBV5-6 to TRBJ2-4, with 9 bases identical to TRBD1. V was clipped by 4 bases and J by 12 bases; unmatched bases: 17. The CDR3 length is 16 residues. Germline values: CDR1 SGHDT, CDR2 YYEEEE. CDR3 nucleotide sequence: TGTGCCAGCAGCCTCGGTCTCGGGACAGGGAAGGGCAGTCAGTACTTC. It is translated as CASSLGLGTGKGSQYF.

This chain connects TRBV2 to TRBJ1-5; TRBD1 aligns across 8 bases. Germline CDR1 is SNHLY and CDR2 is FYNNEI. The V gene end was trimmed by 6 bases and the J gene end by 7 bases; junction bases not matched to a gene: 8. This CDR3 is built from 14 residues. CDR3 in DNA: TGTGCCAGCAGCGCCGGACAGGGATTACAGCCCCAGCATTTT. Protein: CASSAGQGLQPQHF.

This chain uses TRBV7-2 with TRBJ2-2; 9 nucleotides agree with TRBD2. CDR3 length equals 17 residues. The junction had 13 bases not matched to a gene; V was cut back by 6 bases and J by 5 bases. Per the germline V gene, CDR1 is SGHTA and CDR2 is FQGNSA. The CDR3 sequence is CASSPLRGGAETGELFF. The CDR3 DNA reads as TGTGCCAGCAGTCCCCTTCGCGGGGGGGCCGAGACCGGGGAGCTGTTTTTT. The entire variable domain, with the rest obtained from reference TRBV7-2 and TRBJ2-2, is as follows: GAGVSQSPSNKVTEKGKDVELRCDPISGHTALYWYRQSLGQGLEFLIYFQGNSAPDKSGLPSDRFSAERTGGSVSTLTIQRTQQEDSAVYLCASSPLRGGAETGELFFGEGSRLTVL.

The V call is TRBV7-9, the J call TRBJ1-1; D unresolved. The CDR3 spans 13 residues. V dropped 7 bases and J dropped 1 base, with 10 bases sitting between them. Germline lookup yields CDR1 SEHNR and CDR2 FQNEAQ (reference sequence). DNA for the CDR3: TGTGCCAGCAACTTGCGGGGGAACACTGAAGCTTTCTTT. Protein sequence: CASNLRGNTEAFF. Drawing the rest from reference TRBV7-9 and TRBJ1-1, the complete variable domain is DTGVSQNPRHKITKRGQNVTFRCDPISEHNRLYWYRQTLGQGPEFLTYFQNEAQLEKSRLLSDRFSAERPKGSFSTLEIQRTEQGDSAMYLCASNLRGNTEAFFGQGTRLTVV.

This clone was observed a single time. This chain joins TRBV11-2 and TRBJ2-3; 13 bases line up with TRBD2. Germline V gene lookup returns CDR1 SGHAT and CDR2 FQNNGV. Unmatched junction bases numbered 2, after V lost 4 bases and J lost 4 bases. The CDR3 spans 15 residues. Here the CDR3 DNA reads TGTGCCAGCAGCTGGGGGACTAGCGGGGCAGATACGCAGTATTTT. It is translated as CASSWGTSGADTQYF.

The CDR3 coding sequence is TGTGCCAGCAGCTTACAGGGGGAGTCCTACGAGCAGTACTTC. It specifies CASSLQGESYEQYF. The rearrangement links TRBV7-2 to TRBJ2-7; 7 nucleotides line up with TRBD1. Germline values: CDR1 SGHTA, CDR2 FQGNSA. Germline trimming cut 2 bases from V and 1 base from J; bases unmatched to any gene: 2. The CDR3 is made up of 14 amino acids.

The V gene is TRBV6-1, the J gene TRBJ1-4; 8 nucleotides align to TRBD1. V lost 4 bases to trimming and J lost 2 bases; unmatched junction nucleotides: 0. Germline values: CDR1 MNHNS, CDR2 SASEGT. This CDR3 spans 14 amino acids. The chain's CDR3 is CASSAGGTNEKLFF. The CDR3 DNA reads as TGTGCCAGCAGTGCAGGGGGCACTAATGAAAAACTGTTTTTT.

This clone was counted a few times. The V and J genes are TRBV5-1 and TRBJ2-3; 10 bases line up with TRBD1. The CDR3 consists of 15 residues. V trimming: 3 bases; J trimming: 3 bases; junction bases outside the gene matches: 4. Per germline, CDR1 SGHRS and CDR2 YFSETQ. CDR3 nucleotides: TGCGCCAGCAGCTCCCGGACAGGGGGAACAGATACGCAGTATTTT. This encodes CASSSRTGGTDTQYF. The full variable domain, completed using reference TRBV5-1 and TRBJ2-3, is KAGVTQTPRYLIKTRGQQVTLSCSPISGHRSVSWYQQTPGQGLQFLFEYFSETQRNKGNFPGRFSGRQFSNSRSEMNVSTLELGDSALYLCASSSRTGGTDTQYFGPGTRLTVL.

This clone was counted between two and nine times. The chain uses TRBV4-3 and TRBJ1-2, with a tentative D call TRBD1 (6 bases). From germline, CDR1 is LGHNA and CDR2 YSLEER. The CDR3 extends over 17 amino acids. Trimming removed 3 bases at V and 0 bases at J, with 17 bases between. The chain's CDR3 is CASSQLHRAPANYGYTF. In nucleotides, the CDR3 is TGCGCCAGCAGCCAGCTTCACAGGGCCCCCGCTAACTATGGCTACACCTTC.

The chain joins TRBV6-1 to TRBJ1-2; TRBD1 might be the D (6 bases). The germline V gene encodes CDR1 MNHNS and CDR2 SASEGT. V lost 10 bases to trimming and J lost 4 bases, with 13 bases between them. This CDR3 has 12 amino acids. The CDR3 bases are TGTGCCACCAACAGGGAGTCCTATGGCTACACCTTC. Translated: CATNRESYGYTF.

There are a few counts of this clone. This chain uses TRBV11-2 with TRBJ2-5; 7 bases match TRBD1. There are 14 residues in the CDR3. The trim removed 2 bases at V and 4 bases at J, leaving 4 bases unmatched. In germline, CDR1 is SGHAT, CDR2 FQNNGV. In DNA form, the CDR3 reads TGTGCCAGCAGCTTAACAGGGGTGGGAGAGACCCAGTACTTC. It is translated as CASSLTGVGETQYF.

The chain combines TRBV5-5 with TRBJ2-7; D perhaps matches TRBD1 (5 bases). Germline V gene sequence: CDR1 SGHKS, CDR2 YYEKEE (reference sequence). CDR3 length: 14 residues. Trimming cost V 2 bases and J 0 bases, with 9 bases left between them. CDR3 nucleotide sequence: TGTGCCAGCAGCTTACGCAGGGTCTCCTACGAGCAGTACGTC. Translated, it gives CASSLRRVSYEQYV.

This clone was counted a single time. The chain couples TRBV7-8 to TRBJ2-1; TRBD2 agrees at 9 bases. CDR1 and CDR2 from the germline V gene are SGHVS and FQNEAQ. V lost 1 base to trimming and J lost 4 bases; unmatched junction nucleotides: 5. The CDR3 totals 16 residues. CDR3 sequence reads: CASSLGSGGQYNEQFF. The CDR3 coding sequence is TGTGCCAGCAGCTTAGGTAGCGGGGGCCAGTACAATGAGCAGTTCTTC.

This clone has only a few counts. The rearrangement links TRBV6-6 to TRBJ2-7; 7 nucleotides line up with TRBD2. The CDR3 spans 13 residues. Germline V gene data show CDR1 as MNHNY and CDR2 as SVGAGI (reference sequence). The J segment lost 2 bases and the V segment lost 10 bases, leaving 8 bases of the junction unmatched. CDR3 amino acids: CATSSGVAYEQYV. CDR3 coding DNA: TGTGCCACCTCTAGCGGCGTCGCCTACGAGCAGTACGTC.

This clone has only a few counts. The V gene is TRBV5-1, the J gene TRBJ2-3, with TRBD2 matching 12 bases. Germline V gene sequence: CDR1 SGHRS, CDR2 YFSETQ. The CDR3 runs 16 residues. The junction had 6 bases not matched to a gene; V was cut back by 2 bases and J by 5 bases. The CDR3 is CASSFPSGGAGDTQYF. CDR3 DNA sequence: TGCGCCAGCAGCTTCCCTAGCGGGGGGGCAGGAGATACGCAGTATTTT.

This clone was seen once. The chain employs TRBV10-3 and TRBJ2-1; 7 positions agree with TRBD2. Germline loops: CDR1 ENHRY, CDR2 SYGVKD. The CDR3 contains 16 residues. Trimming cost V 2 bases and J 0 bases; bases outside gene matches: 4. The CDR3 loop reads CAISEPGGGSYNEQFF. The CDR3 nucleotides are TGTGCCATCAGTGAGCCGGGCGGGGGCTCCTACAATGAGCAGTTCTTC.

This clone was seen a handful of times. J is TRBJ2-1 and V is TRBV5-1; 13 nucleotides line up with TRBD2. The germline CDR1 and CDR2 sequences are SGHRS and YFSETQ. With 7 bases clipped from V and 5 bases from J, the junction kept 3 bases outside the gene matches. CDR3 size: 14 residues. The CDR3 DNA sequence: TGCGCCAGCGTGGGACTAGCGGGGCACAATGAGCAGTTCTTC. This gives the protein CASVGLAGHNEQFF. Drawing the rest from reference TRBV5-1 and TRBJ2-1, the complete variable domain is KAGVTQTPRYLIKTRGQQVTLSCSPISGHRSVSWYQQTPGQGLQFLFEYFSETQRNKGNFPGRFSGRQFSNSRSEMNVSTLELGDSALYLCASVGLAGHNEQFFGPGTRLTVL.

CDR3 amino acids: CASSLGGTPQETQYF. The CDR3, as DNA: TGCGCCAGCAGCTTGGGAGGGACTCCCCAAGAGACCCAGTACTTC. The V and J genes are TRBV5-1 and TRBJ2-5; tentatively, D is TRBD2 (6 bases). Germline values: CDR1 SGHRS, CDR2 YFSETQ. V was trimmed by 0 bases and J by 1 base, leaving 10 bases between them. CDR3 size: 15 residues.

This rearrangement joins TRBV7-9 to TRBJ1-4, with D possibly matching TRBD1 (5 bases). The CDR3 length is 15 residues. Trimming cost V 6 bases and J 1 base, with 12 bases left between them. Per germline, CDR1 SEHNR and CDR2 FQNEAQ (reference sequence). CDR3 protein: CASRFAGLTNEKLFF. CDR3 nucleotide sequence: TGTGCCAGCAGATTTGCAGGGCTAACTAATGAAAAACTGTTTTTT.